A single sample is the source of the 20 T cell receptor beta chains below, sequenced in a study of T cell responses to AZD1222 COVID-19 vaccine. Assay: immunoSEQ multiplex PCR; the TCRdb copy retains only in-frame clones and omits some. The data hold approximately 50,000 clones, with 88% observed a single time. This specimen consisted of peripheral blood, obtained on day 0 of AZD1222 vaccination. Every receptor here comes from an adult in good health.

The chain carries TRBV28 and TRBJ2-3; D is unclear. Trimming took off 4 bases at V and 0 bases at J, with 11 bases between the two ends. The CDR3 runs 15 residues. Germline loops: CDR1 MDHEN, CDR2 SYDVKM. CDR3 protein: CASSSPARSTDTQYF. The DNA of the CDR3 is TGTGCCAGCAGTTCGCCGGCCCGGAGCACAGATACGCAGTATTTT. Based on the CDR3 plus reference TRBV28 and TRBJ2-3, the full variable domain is DVKVTQSSRYLVKRTGEKVFLECVQDMDHENMFWYRQDPGLGLRLIYFSYDVKMKEKGDIPEGYSVSREKKERFSLILESASTNQTSMYLCASSSPARSTDTQYFGPGTRLTVL.

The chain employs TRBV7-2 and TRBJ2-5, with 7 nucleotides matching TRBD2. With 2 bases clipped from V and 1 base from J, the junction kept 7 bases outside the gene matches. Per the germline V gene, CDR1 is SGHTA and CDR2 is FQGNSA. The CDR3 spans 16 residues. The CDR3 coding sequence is TGTGCCAGCAGCTTAAGGTTCGGGGGGTTCCAAGAGACCCAGTACTTC. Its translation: CASSLRFGGFQETQYF.

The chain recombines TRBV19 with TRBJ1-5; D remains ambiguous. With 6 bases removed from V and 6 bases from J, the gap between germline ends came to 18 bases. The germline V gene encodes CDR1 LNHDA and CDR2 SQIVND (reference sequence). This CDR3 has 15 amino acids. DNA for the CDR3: TGTGCCAGTAGAGAGGGCCCGGTAGTAGGTCAGCCCCAGCATTTT. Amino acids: CASREGPVVGQPQHF.

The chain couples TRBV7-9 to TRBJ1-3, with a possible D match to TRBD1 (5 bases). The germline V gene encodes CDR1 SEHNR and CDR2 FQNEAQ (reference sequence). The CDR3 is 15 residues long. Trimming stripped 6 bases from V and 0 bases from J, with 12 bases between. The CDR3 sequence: CASRPDRYSGNTIYF. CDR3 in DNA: TGTGCCAGCAGACCTGACAGATACTCTGGAAACACCATATATTTT. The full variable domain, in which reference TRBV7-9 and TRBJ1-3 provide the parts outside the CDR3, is DTGVSQNPRHKITKRGQNVTFRCDPISEHNRLYWYRQTLGQGPEFLTYFQNEAQLEKSRLLSDRFSAERPKGSFSTLEIQRTEQGDSAMYLCASRPDRYSGNTIYFGEGSWLTVV.

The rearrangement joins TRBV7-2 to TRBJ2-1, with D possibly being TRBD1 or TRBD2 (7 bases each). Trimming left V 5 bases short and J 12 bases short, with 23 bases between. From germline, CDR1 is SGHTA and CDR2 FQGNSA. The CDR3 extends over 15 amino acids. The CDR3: CASSRTSSVGDRQFF. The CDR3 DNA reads TGTGCCAGCAGCCGGACTAGTTCCGTCGGGGACAGGCAGTTCTTC.

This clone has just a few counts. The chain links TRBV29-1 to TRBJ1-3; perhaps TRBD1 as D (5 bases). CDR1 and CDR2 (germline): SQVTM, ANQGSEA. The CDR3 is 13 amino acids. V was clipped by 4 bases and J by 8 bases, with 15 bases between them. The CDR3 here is CSVVSGTSHTIYF. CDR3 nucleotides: TGCAGCGTTGTATCGGGGACGTCGCACACCATATATTTT.

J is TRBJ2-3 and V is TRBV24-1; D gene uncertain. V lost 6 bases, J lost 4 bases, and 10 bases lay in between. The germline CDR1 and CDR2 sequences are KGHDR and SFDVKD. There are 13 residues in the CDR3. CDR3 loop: CATSLSGADTQYF. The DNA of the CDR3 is TGTGCCACCAGTCTAAGTGGAGCAGATACGCAGTATTTT.

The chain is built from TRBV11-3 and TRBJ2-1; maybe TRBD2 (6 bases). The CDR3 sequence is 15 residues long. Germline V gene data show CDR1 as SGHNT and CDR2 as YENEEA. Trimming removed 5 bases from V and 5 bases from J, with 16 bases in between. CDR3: CASSPSGGINNEQFF. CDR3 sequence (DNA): TGTGCCAGCAGCCCCTCTGGCGGGATTAACAATGAGCAGTTCTTC.

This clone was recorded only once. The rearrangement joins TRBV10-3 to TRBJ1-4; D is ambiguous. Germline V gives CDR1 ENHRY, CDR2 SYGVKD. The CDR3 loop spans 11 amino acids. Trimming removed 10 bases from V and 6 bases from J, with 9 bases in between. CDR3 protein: CATAADEKLFF. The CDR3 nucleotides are TGTGCCACCGCCGCCGATGAAAAACTGTTTTTT.

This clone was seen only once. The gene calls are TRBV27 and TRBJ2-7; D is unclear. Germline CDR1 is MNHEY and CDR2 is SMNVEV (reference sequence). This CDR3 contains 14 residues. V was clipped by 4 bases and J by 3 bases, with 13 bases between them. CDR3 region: CASSSLTSNYEQYF. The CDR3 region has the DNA TGTGCCAGCAGTTCTCTCACCTCGAACTACGAGCAGTACTTC.

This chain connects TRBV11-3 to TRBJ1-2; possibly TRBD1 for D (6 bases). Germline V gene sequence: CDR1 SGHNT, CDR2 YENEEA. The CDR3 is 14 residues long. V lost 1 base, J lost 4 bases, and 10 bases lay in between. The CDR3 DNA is TGTGCCAGCAGCTTAGCAGGGGCGGGCTATGGCTACACCTTC. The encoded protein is CASSLAGAGYGYTF.

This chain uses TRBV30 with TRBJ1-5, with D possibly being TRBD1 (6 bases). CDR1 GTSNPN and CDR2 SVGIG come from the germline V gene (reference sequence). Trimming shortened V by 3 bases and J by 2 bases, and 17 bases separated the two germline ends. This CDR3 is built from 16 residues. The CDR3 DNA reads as TGTGCCTGGAGAGCGCCTAACAGGGCTGGCAATCAGCCCCAGCATTTT. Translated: CAWRAPNRAGNQPQHF.

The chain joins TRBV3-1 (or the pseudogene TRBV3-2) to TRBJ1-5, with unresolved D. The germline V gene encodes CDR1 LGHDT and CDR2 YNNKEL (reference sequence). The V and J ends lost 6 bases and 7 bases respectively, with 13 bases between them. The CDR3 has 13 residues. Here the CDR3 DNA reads TGTGCCAGCAGTCGATATTTGGGGCAGCCCCAGCATTTT. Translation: CASSRYLGQPQHF.

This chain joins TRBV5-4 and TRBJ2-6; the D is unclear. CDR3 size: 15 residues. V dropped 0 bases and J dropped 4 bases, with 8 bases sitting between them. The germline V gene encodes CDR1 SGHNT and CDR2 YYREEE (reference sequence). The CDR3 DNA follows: TGTGCCAGCAGCTTGGGAGCAGGAGGGGCCAACGTCCTGACTTTC. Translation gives CASSLGAGGANVLTF.

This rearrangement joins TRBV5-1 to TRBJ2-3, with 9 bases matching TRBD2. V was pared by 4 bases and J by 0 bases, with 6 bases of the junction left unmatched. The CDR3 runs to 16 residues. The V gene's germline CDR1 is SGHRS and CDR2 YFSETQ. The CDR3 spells CASSTEREASTDTQYF. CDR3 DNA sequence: TGCGCCAGCAGCACCGAGCGGGAGGCTAGCACAGATACGCAGTATTTT.

CDR3 bases: TGCAGCCTGCGGGAGGGCTCCTACAATGAGCAGTTCTTC. The encoded protein is CSLREGSYNEQFF. The chain couples TRBV29-1 to TRBJ2-1; the match to TRBD2 covers 9 bases. The CDR3 contains 13 residues. Germline CDR1 SQVTM, CDR2 ANQGSEA. J lost 0 bases, V lost 8 bases, and 2 bases had no gene match.

The CDR3 coding sequence is TGTGCCAGCAGCCAAGGGCAGGTCTCTGGAAACACCATATATTTT. The encoded protein is CASSQGQVSGNTIYF. This chain connects TRBV3-1 (or the pseudogene TRBV3-2) to TRBJ1-3; D gene ambiguous. Germline V gene data show CDR1 as LGHDT and CDR2 as YNNKEL (reference sequence). The CDR3 is 15 residues long. V shed 1 base and J shed 0 bases, with 7 bases lying between them.

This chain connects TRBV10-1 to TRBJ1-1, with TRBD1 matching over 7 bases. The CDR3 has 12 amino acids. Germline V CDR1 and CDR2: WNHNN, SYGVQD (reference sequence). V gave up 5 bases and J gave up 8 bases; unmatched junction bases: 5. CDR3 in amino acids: CASSPLDREAFF. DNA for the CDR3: TGCGCCAGCAGTCCCTTGGACAGGGAAGCTTTCTTT.

DNA of the CDR3: TGTGCCACCAGCAGAGCAGGGAGACAGTCTCAGCCCCAGCATTTT. Its protein product is CATSRAGRQSQPQHF. This chain uses TRBV15 with TRBJ1-5; the D gene is possibly TRBD1 (5 bases). V was clipped by 1 base and J by 6 bases, with 13 bases between them. This CDR3 comprises 15 residues. Germline V CDR1 and CDR2: LNHNV, YYDKDF (reference sequence).

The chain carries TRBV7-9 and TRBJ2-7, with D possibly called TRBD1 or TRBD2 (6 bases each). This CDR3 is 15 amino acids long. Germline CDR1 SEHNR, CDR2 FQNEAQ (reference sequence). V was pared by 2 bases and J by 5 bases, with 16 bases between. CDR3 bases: TGTGCCAGCAGCTTATATGGAGGGGGAACCGACGAGCAGTACTTC. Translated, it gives CASSLYGGGTDEQYF.